This passage covers 22 T cell receptor beta chains from one sample sequenced in a study of technical replicates of blood from a few donors. Method: immunoSEQ multiplex PCR; TCRdb's copy keeps in-frame clones and lacks some. The repertoire has tens of thousands of clones, around 94% of them found once; the top ten carry about 0.26%. The sample was T cells isolated from PBMCs. The receptor source for this set is a human donor in good health.

Written as DNA, the CDR3 is TGCGCCAGCAGCCTGGGTCTGGGACTCGAGCAGTACTTC. Its protein is CASSLGLGLEQYF. The rearrangement joins TRBV5-1 to TRBJ2-7; D possibly corresponds to TRBD2 (6 bases). The CDR3 is 13 residues long. V was pared by 4 bases and J by 6 bases, with 14 bases between. CDR1 SGHRS and CDR2 YFSETQ come from the germline V gene.

The gene calls are TRBV6-5 and TRBJ1-4; D is unresolved. Per germline, CDR1 MNHEY and CDR2 SVGAGI. The CDR3 extends over 16 amino acids. Between the trimmed V and J ends, which lost 2 bases and 3 bases, there was a span of 13 bases. The CDR3 bases are TGTGCCAGCAGTTACACCCATCCACGGGCTAATGAAAAACTGTTTTTT. Its protein product is CASSYTHPRANEKLFF.

The chain is built from TRBV29-1 and TRBJ2-7; 10 bases map to TRBD2. V shed 0 bases and J 1 base; nucleotides not matched to a gene: 6. There are 16 residues in the CDR3. CDR1 and CDR2 from the germline V gene are SQVTM and ANQGSEA. CDR3: CSVEDSRTSGSYEQYF. The CDR3 DNA follows: TGCAGCGTTGAAGATTCTAGGACTAGCGGTTCCTACGAGCAGTACTTC.

About this clone itself: The sample carries other DNA sequences with the same CDR3. The chain carries TRBV6-1 and TRBJ2-5, with 7 bases matching TRBD2. V lost 3 bases, J lost 2 bases, and 3 bases stayed unmatched. From germline, CDR1 is MNHNS and CDR2 SASEGT. The CDR3 contains 14 residues. CDR3 loop: CASSEPAGQETQYF. CDR3 in DNA: TGTGCCAGCAGTGAGCCAGCGGGACAAGAGACCCAGTACTTC.

CDR3 nucleotides: TGTGCCAGCGGAAGGGACAGGGTCAACACTGAAGCTTTCTTT. Protein sequence: CASGRDRVNTEAFF. The rearrangement links TRBV6-1 to TRBJ1-1; 9 bases are shared with TRBD1. CDR3 length equals 14 residues. The V gene end was trimmed by 8 bases and the J gene end by 2 bases; junction bases not matched to a gene: 6. Germline CDR1 is MNHNS and CDR2 is SASEGT.

The V call is TRBV30, the J call TRBJ1-2; 7 positions agree with TRBD1. V gave up 0 bases and J gave up 2 bases; unmatched junction bases: 9. CDR3 length: 16 amino acids. The V gene's germline CDR1 is GTSNPN and CDR2 SVGIG (reference sequence). The DNA of the CDR3 is TGTGCCTGGAGTGTAAGGGGGCCCGGCAGGAACTATGGCTACACCTTC. Protein product: CAWSVRGPGRNYGYTF.

This chain joins TRBV7-9 and TRBJ2-2; 7 nucleotides match TRBD1. Trimming at V came to 5 bases and at J to 3 bases, leaving 12 bases not matched to a gene. This CDR3 comprises 17 residues. Germline CDR1 is SEHNR and CDR2 is FQNEAQ (reference sequence). The CDR3 DNA reads as TGTGCCAGCAGCCCCGAAAAGACAGGGAAGTACACCGGGGAGCTGTTTTTT. Its protein is CASSPEKTGKYTGELFF.

V usage is TRBV28 and J usage is TRBJ1-2; D might be TRBD1 (6 bases). Germline CDR1 is MDHEN and CDR2 is SYDVKM. The CDR3 length is 14 residues. V lost 4 bases and J 4 bases, leaving 13 bases between the germline ends. The CDR3 protein is CASSWAGAVYGYTF. The CDR3 region has the DNA TGTGCCAGCAGTTGGGCGGGGGCGGTCTATGGCTACACCTTC.

About this clone: One junction end disagrees with the germline gene, perhaps due to a read error. The rearrangement joins TRBV27 to TRBJ2-1, with TRBD2 matching 12 bases. The germline gives CDR1 MNHEY, CDR2 SMNVEV (reference sequence). This CDR3 contains 16 residues. The CDR3 is CAGSPLAGGSYNEQFF. The DNA for the CDR3 is TGTGCCGGCAGTCCGCTAGCGGGGGGGTCCTACAATGAGCAGTTCTTC.

The rearrangement links TRBV7-9 to TRBJ1-5; tentatively, D is TRBD1 (6 bases). This CDR3 contains 16 residues. Germline V lookup: CDR1 SEHNR, CDR2 FQNEAQ (reference sequence). V dropped 1 base and J dropped 3 bases, with 13 bases sitting between them. In DNA form, the CDR3 reads TGTGCCAGCAGCTTAGGACCACAGGGCTTCAATCAGCCCCAGCATTTT. It yields the protein CASSLGPQGFNQPQHF.

For the CDR3, the DNA is TGTGCCTGGAGTCAGCCGGGACAGGGGAACTATGGCTACACCTTC. This codes for CAWSQPGQGNYGYTF. The rearrangement links TRBV30 to TRBJ1-2; the match to TRBD1 covers 10 bases. V shed 2 bases and J 2 bases; nucleotides not matched to a gene: 5. The CDR3 loop spans 15 amino acids. Germline CDR1 reads GTSNPN; CDR2 reads SVGIG (reference sequence).

This chain joins TRBV15 and TRBJ2-1, with 12 bases fitting TRBD2. Germline loops: CDR1 LNHNV, CDR2 YYDKDF (reference sequence). This CDR3 region has 17 residues. The V gene end was trimmed by 3 bases and the J gene end by 7 bases; junction bases not matched to a gene: 10. Here the CDR3 DNA reads TGTGCCACCAGCAGCGGGATACTAGCGGGAGGACGGAATGAGCAGTTCTTC. Translated, it gives CATSSGILAGGRNEQFF.

The J gene is TRBJ1-4, the V gene TRBV11-2; a weak D match, TRBD1 (6 bases). Trimming shortened V by 5 bases and J by 0 bases, and 13 bases separated the two germline ends. The CDR3 loop spans 16 amino acids. CDR1 is SGHAT, CDR2 FQNNGV, per germline. The CDR3 spells CASSPGTSTTNEKLFF. The DNA of the CDR3 is TGTGCCAGCAGCCCGGGGACATCAACAACTAATGAAAAACTGTTTTTT.

This sequence joins TRBV7-9 and TRBJ2-7, with TRBD1 identical over 7 bases. J gave up 6 bases and V 2 bases, and 7 bases lay outside the gene matches. CDR1 is SEHNR and CDR2 is FQNEAQ in the germline V gene (reference sequence). This CDR3 comprises 14 residues. The CDR3 protein is CASSLIDRELEQYF. In nucleotides, the CDR3 is TGTGCCAGCAGCTTAATCGACAGGGAGCTCGAGCAGTACTTC.

In this sample, this clone turned up a few times. The chain uses TRBV30 and TRBJ2-5, with a weak D call TRBD1 (6 bases). CDR1 and CDR2 (germline): GTSNPN, SVGIG (reference sequence). V lost 2 bases to trimming and J lost 5 bases, with 9 bases between them. The CDR3 totals 12 residues. CDR3 nucleotides: TGTGCCTGGAGTTTTGGACAGGAGACCCAGTACTTC. Amino acid sequence: CAWSFGQETQYF.

This clone was found a few times. This chain uses TRBV5-1 with TRBJ2-3; TRBD2 matches at 9 bases. J gave up 0 bases and V 3 bases, and 17 bases lay outside the gene matches. The CDR3 covers 20 residues. From germline, CDR1 is SGHRS and CDR2 YFSETQ. In DNA, the CDR3 is TGCGCCAGCAGCTCCGTTTATGTGGGCGGGGGGGCCTATAGCACAGATACGCAGTATTTT. It codes for CASSSVYVGGGAYSTDTQYF.

This chain joins TRBV7-9 and TRBJ2-5; 9 bases map to TRBD2. The V gene end was trimmed by 5 bases and the J gene end by 3 bases; junction bases not matched to a gene: 13. Per germline, CDR1 SEHNR and CDR2 FQNEAQ (reference sequence). The CDR3 runs 17 residues. In nucleotides, the CDR3 is TGTGCCAGCAGCCCAAAATTGACTAGCGGAAATGAAGAGACCCAGTACTTC. Translation: CASSPKLTSGNEETQYF.

The V call is TRBV19, the J call TRBJ2-3; a weak D match, TRBD1 (5 bases). Germline V gene data show CDR1 as LNHDA and CDR2 as SQIVND (reference sequence). CDR3 size: 14 residues. With 3 bases removed from V and 6 bases from J, the gap between germline ends came to 13 bases. CDR3 loop: CASSIRFQGDTQYF. DNA of the CDR3: TGTGCCAGTAGTATCCGTTTCCAGGGCGATACGCAGTATTTT.

V and J are TRBV5-6 and TRBJ2-1; TRBD2 aligns across 7 bases. Germline V gives CDR1 SGHDT, CDR2 YYEEEE. The CDR3 is made up of 13 amino acids. V lost 4 bases and J lost 6; bases outside the gene matches: 4. The CDR3 protein is CASSLGGSNEQFF. CDR3 DNA sequence: TGTGCCAGCAGCCTGGGCGGGAGCAATGAGCAGTTCTTC. The whole variable domain, remainder taken from reference TRBV5-6 and TRBJ2-1, is DAGVTQSPTHLIKTRGQQVTLRCSPKSGHDTVSWYQQALGQGPQFIFQYYEEEERQRGNFPDRFSGHQFPNYSSELNVNALLLGDSALYLCASSLGGSNEQFFGPGTRLTVL.

The chain links TRBV19 to TRBJ2-4; possible D gene TRBD1, 5 bases. Trimming cost V 3 bases and J 7 bases, with 7 bases left between them. CDR3 size: 12 residues. Looked up from germline, CDR1 is LNHDA and CDR2 is SQIVND (reference sequence). CDR3 sequence (DNA): TGTGCCAGTAGTATTGCAGGGAACATTCAGTACTTC. Its protein product is CASSIAGNIQYF.

V usage is TRBV30 and J usage is TRBJ2-5; D perhaps matches TRBD1 (6 bases). The CDR3 covers 12 residues. Germline V gene sequence: CDR1 GTSNPN, CDR2 SVGIG (reference sequence). Trimming left V 7 bases short and J 2 bases short, with 11 bases between. In DNA, the CDR3 is TGTGCCTACCCGGACAGTCAAGAGACCCAGTACTTC. It encodes CAYPDSQETQYF.

This chain links TRBV9 with TRBJ1-2, with a weak D call TRBD1 (5 bases). The CDR3 is 14 amino acids. The germline gives CDR1 SGDLS, CDR2 YYNGEE. V was cut by 3 bases and J by 8 bases, with 17 bases left in between. CDR3 sequence reads: CASSARSERGGYTF. For the CDR3, the DNA is TGTGCCAGCAGCGCCCGTTCGGAGCGGGGGGGCTACACCTTC. Supplemented by reference TRBV9 and TRBJ1-2, the full variable domain reads DSGVTQTPKHLITATGQRVTLRCSPRSGDLSVYWYQQSLDQGLQFLIQYYNGEERAKGNILERFSAQQFPDLHSELNLSSLELGDSALYFCASSARSERGGYTFGSGTRLTVV.